The sequence of this T cell receptor (beta chain) was determined in a study of CD8+ T cells in alopecia areata. Whole-study findings and limits: Sequenced scalp T cells also include alphabeta T cells resident in normal skin. For lesional scalp, especially alopecia totalis/universalis, clonality was higher than in normal scalp.

Punch biopsies of lesional scalp, plus peripheral blood, were taken from alopecia areata patients. Sorting of PBMCs yielded the CD4+ and CD8+ T cells. The sample holds a few counts of this clone. Its specificity is not known. The authors extracted RNA and reverse transcribed it into cDNA as the sequencing template. TCRdb keeps only in-frame clones here, not all; method: immunoSEQ multiplex PCR. The sample holds 130,000 or so clones, around 45% seen once. From germline, CDR1 is SQVTM and CDR2 ANQGSEA. Trimming at V came to 6 bases and at J to 9 bases, leaving 5 bases not matched to a gene. The CDR3 runs 12 residues.

Sequencing input: NKG2D-low CD8+ T cells sorted from blood. The chain employs TRBV29-1 and TRBJ2-1; 10 nucleotides align to TRBD1. The sequence came from a human donor with alopecia areata. CDR3 in amino acids: CSVPGQGSEQFF. The CDR3, as DNA: TGCAGCGTCCCGGGACAGGGGTCTGAGCAGTTCTTC.